A selection of T cell receptor beta chains follows, all from one sample in a study of cytomegalovirus exposure and HLA in healthy donors. This table comes from immunoSEQ multiplex PCR, and its TCRdb copy is limited to in-frame clones, with some not included. This table has around 140,000 clones, roughly 80% appearing once. The specimen sequenced was PBMCs. These receptors all stem from a woman aged 55-70 years in good health and CMV-seronegative. Each CDR3 is given with its conserved first and last residue. Fields, in order: clone size, V gene, D gene, J gene, CDR3 DNA, CDR3 protein. A D gene is named only where the DNA matches it firmly. Expanded clones get a size class; other rows say once, few or many, or leave the size out.

-	TRBV20-1	-	TRBJ1-1	TGCAGTGCTAGCACAGGAGAAGCTTTCTTT	CSASTGEAFF
-	TRBV19	-	TRBJ1-1	TGTGCCAGTAGTCCGGGGGGTCGGCAGAATGGTGCCAGGGCTTTCTTT	CASSPGGRQNGARAFF
-	TRBV6-5	-	TRBJ1-2	TGTGCCAGCAGTTACTCCAAAATGAGTAACTACTATGGCTACACCTTC	CASSYSKMSNYYGYTF
-	TRBV5-8	TRBD2	TRBJ2-3	TGTGCCAGCAGCTATAGGCCGGGGGGGTTGGATACGCAGTATTTT	CASSYRPGGLDTQYF
once	TRBV9	TRBD1	TRBJ2-7	TGTGCCAGCAGCGCAGGGGGCGGCGGATCCTACGAGCAGTACTTC	CASSAGGGGSYEQYF
-	TRBV13	-	TRBJ1-6	TGTGCCAGCAGCTTGAACACAGGCACTTCACCCCTCCACTTT	CASSLNTGTSPLHF
few	TRBV7-9	-	TRBJ2-3	TGTGCCAGCAGCTTATCCGGACAGAACACAGATACGCAGTATTTT	CASSLSGQNTDTQYF
-	TRBV11-1	TRBD1	TRBJ2-7	TGTGCCAGCGGACCGGACAGGTGGAGCTCCTACGAGCAGTACTTC	CASGPDRWSSYEQYF
-	TRBV5-1	-	TRBJ2-6	TGCGCCAGCAGCCCTCTTTTCAGCTCTGGGGCCAACGTCCTGACTTTC	CASSPLFSSGANVLTF
-	TRBV4-1	TRBD1	TRBJ1-5	TGCGCCAGCAGCCAAGATCCAGGGCAGGGGGGAAGGCAGCCCCAGCATTTT	CASSQDPGQGGRQPQHF
-	TRBV28	-	TRBJ1-2	TGTGCCAGCATCCGTCAGGGGCTTGGAAATAACTATGGCTACACCTTC	CASIRQGLGNNYGYTF
-	TRBV7-6	-	TRBJ2-1	TGTGCCAGCAGCCCTCGAGGGAGCTCCTACAATGAGCAGTTCTTC	CASSPRGSSYNEQFF
-	TRBV10-1	-	TRBJ1-1	TGCGCCAGCAGTGGGACGCGGGAGCCCCCATTTAACACTGAAGCTTTCTTT	CASSGTREPPFNTEAFF
-	TRBV5-4	-	TRBJ1-1	TGTGCCAGCAGCGCGGAAATAATTAACACTGAAGCTTTCTTT	CASSAEIINTEAFF
-	TRBV28	-	TRBJ1-5	TGTGCCAGCAAGTCCCCGGGTCAGCCCCAGCATTTT	CASKSPGQPQHF
-	TRBV6-5	-	TRBJ2-2	TGTGCCAGCAGAAGCCCAAACACCGGGGAGCTGTTTTTT	CASRSPNTGELFF
few	TRBV10-3	TRBD2	TRBJ2-5	TGTGCCATCAGTGAGTCTGATTCTTGGGGGGGAGTCCAAGAGACCCAGTACTTC	CAISESDSWGGVQETQYF
-	TRBV4-1	TRBD1	TRBJ2-7	TGCGCCAGCAGCCGAGAAGACAGGGTGGCCCACGAGCAGTACTTC	CASSREDRVAHEQYF
-	TRBV5-8	TRBD2	TRBJ2-2	TGTGCCGCTGAGCGGGGGGCCGCCGCGAACACCGGGGAGCTGTTTTTT	CAAERGAAANTGELFF
-	TRBV5-4	TRBD1	TRBJ1-1	TGTGCCAGCAGCTCAAAGACAGGGAGGATGAACACTGAAGCTTTCTTT	CASSSKTGRMNTEAFF
-	TRBV10-1	-	TRBJ1-2	TGCACCCTCCGGGGGGACCTCTATGGCTACACCTTC	CTLRGDLYGYTF
-	TRBV5-1	-	TRBJ1-1	TGCGCCAGCAGCTTGGTGGGGCTCGGGTGGGGGGCTGAAGCTTTCTTT	CASSLVGLGWGAEAFF
-	TRBV6-6	TRBD1	TRBJ2-7	TGTGCCAGCAGCAAGGATCCGGACAGGGCTACCTACGAGCAGTACTTC	CASSKDPDRATYEQYF
-	TRBV5-1	TRBD2	TRBJ2-3	TGCGCCAGCAGCTTTTCCGGGAGGGTGGATACGCAGTATTTT	CASSFSGRVDTQYF
few	TRBV5-4	-	TRBJ2-5	TGTGCCAGCAGCTTGGGGAGGGTAGCGCCAGAGACCCAGTACTTC	CASSLGRVAPETQYF
few	TRBV7-9	-	TRBJ2-7	TGTTCCAGCAGCTTAGGAGGGGGGGGCGAGCAGTACTTC	CSSSLGGGGEQYF
-	TRBV27	TRBD2	TRBJ2-7	TGTGCCAGCAGTTCCTTGGCTAGCGGGAAGTCCCACGAGCAGTACTTC	CASSSLASGKSHEQYF
-	TRBV2	TRBD1	TRBJ1-4	TGTGCCAGCAGAGGGACAGGGAATGAAAAACTGTTTTTT	CASRGTGNEKLFF
-	TRBV29-1	-	TRBJ1-1	TGCAGCGTTTTAGGGGACACTGAAGCTTTCTTT	CSVLGDTEAFF
-	TRBV6-5	TRBD1	TRBJ1-2	TGTGCCAGCAGCCGTCCGGGACAGGGGAACTATGGCTACACCTTC	CASSRPGQGNYGYTF
-	TRBV9	TRBD2	TRBJ2-2	TGTGCCAGCAGCGCGGCTGGGGGGGGACTGGCCGGGGAGCTGTTTTTT	CASSAAGGGLAGELFF
-	TRBV19	-	TRBJ2-1	TGTGCCAGTAGTTTAACCAGGGTAGGGGCCTACAATGAGCAGTTCTTC	CASSLTRVGAYNEQFF
-	TRBV4-1	TRBD2	TRBJ2-7	TGCGCCAGCAACCAACTAGCGGGAGTGTACGAGCAGTACTTC	CASNQLAGVYEQYF
-	TRBV10-1	-	TRBJ2-3	TGCGCCAGCAGTGAGTCGCGGGGCACAGATACGCAGTATTTT	CASSESRGTDTQYF
-	TRBV5-1	TRBD1	TRBJ1-3	TGCGCCAGCAGCCCAGGGACAGGGGGTCTATCTGGAAACACCATATATTTT	CASSPGTGGLSGNTIYF
once	TRBV14	TRBD1	TRBJ2-3	TGTGCCAGCAGCCAAGGAACAGGGGGGTGGACAGATACGCAGTATTTT	CASSQGTGGWTDTQYF
few	TRBV9	TRBD2	TRBJ2-5	TGTGCCAGCAGCCTTACTGGACTAGCGGGGGCCCAAGAGACCCAGTACTTC	CASSLTGLAGAQETQYF
-	TRBV29-1	TRBD1	TRBJ2-3	TGCAGCGTTGTAGTAGCGAGGGGACAGGGGGCCGCCACAGATACGCAGTATTTT	CSVVVARGQGAATDTQYF
-	TRBV7-3	TRBD1	TRBJ1-1	TGTGCCAGCAGCTTACAGGTCACAGGGGGCACTGAAGCTTTCTTT	CASSLQVTGGTEAFF
-	TRBV5-1	TRBD1	TRBJ1-2	TGCGCCAGCAGCTTCCGGACAGGGGGCACTAACTATGGCTACACCTTC	CASSFRTGGTNYGYTF
once	TRBV30	-	TRBJ1-4	TGTGCCTGGAGGGCAGCAGCTAGTGAAAAACTGTTTTTT	CAWRAAASEKLFF
-	TRBV19	-	TRBJ1-3	TGTGCCAGTAGTGCCCCCGGCCGGGGAGGCTCTGGAAACACCATATATTTT	CASSAPGRGGSGNTIYF
-	TRBV30	TRBD1	TRBJ1-6	TGTGCCTGGAATCTTCCGGACAGGGCCCATTCACCCCTCCACTTT	CAWNLPDRAHSPLHF
-	TRBV11-2	TRBD2	TRBJ2-2	TGTGCCAGCAGCTTGGGGGGGTCGGTCGGGGAGCTGTTTTTT	CASSLGGSVGELFF
-	TRBV7-9	-	TRBJ2-7	TGTGCCAGCAGTCGCCCGGGGGACGTGGGTTACGAGCAGTACTTC	CASSRPGDVGYEQYF
-	TRBV11-2	-	TRBJ2-3	TGTGCCAGCAGCTTAAGCGGGCACACAGATACGCAGTATTTT	CASSLSGHTDTQYF
-	TRBV9	TRBD1	TRBJ1-6	TGTGCCAGCAGCGTAGCGGCAGGGGGCCCCTATAATTCACCCCTCCACTTT	CASSVAAGGPYNSPLHF